These 29 T cell receptor beta chains originate from one sample sequenced in a study of regulatory T cells in long-lasting Graves disease. According to the study, TCR beta libraries were built with iRepertoire HTBI primers and CDR3-region Arm-PCR. TCRdb analysed the multiplex PCR reads with MiXCR anew, one entry per CDR3 protein. This sample has about 310,000 distinct CDR3 sequences; approximately 20% occur once, and the top ten carry around 50%. Time point of the sample: persistent/refractory GD, antithyroid drugs over 5 years with positive TRAb. PBMC RNA was the source of the TCR library. The starting material was peripheral blood mononuclear cells (PBMCs), obtained when the disease was refractory, from a patient treated with antithyroid drugs. These receptors all stem from a female donor with Graves disease.

Points on this clonotype: A much more abundant neighbour one base away suggests this may be a read error. This chain links TRBV28 with TRBJ2-5, with 9 bases fitting TRBD1. Germline CDR1 and CDR2: MDHEN and SYDVKM. There are 15 residues in the CDR3. This CDR3 is CAGSRIWGQGETQYF. DNA of the CDR3: TGTGCCGGCAGTCGAATCTGGGGACAGGGAGAGACCCAGTACTTC.

This chain uses TRBV30 with TRBJ1-1; D gene ambiguous. V dropped 3 bases and J dropped 7 bases, with 9 bases sitting between them. Germline CDR1 GTSNPN, CDR2 SVGIG (reference sequence). The CDR3 covers 11 residues. The CDR3: CAWRVGFEAFF. CDR3 bases: TGTGCCTGGAGAGTCGGGTTTGAAGCTTTCTTT.

This clonotype was observed many times. The chain combines TRBV11-3 with TRBJ2-5; tentatively, D is TRBD1 or TRBD2 (6 bases each). V was trimmed by 5 bases and J by 4 bases, leaving 17 bases between them. Germline V gene sequence: CDR1 SGHNT, CDR2 YENEEA. This CDR3 contains 15 residues. The CDR3 coding sequence is TGTGCCAGCAGCCTAGGCCCCTCGGGGGCAGAGACCCAGTACTTC. Translating gives CASSLGPSGAETQYF.

This clonotype has at least ten counts. The chain has TRBV15 and TRBJ1-5; D is unclear. The V gene's germline CDR1 is LNHNV and CDR2 YYDKDF (reference sequence). V lost 5 bases and J 4 bases, leaving 6 bases between the germline ends. This CDR3 contains 12 residues. The CDR3 loop is CATSGENQPQHF. The CDR3, as DNA: TGTGCCACCAGCGGGGAGAATCAGCCCCAGCATTTT.

The rearrangement joins TRBV7-2 to TRBJ1-2; 8 bases agree with TRBD1. V trimming: 4 bases; J trimming: 1 base; junction bases outside the gene matches: 5. This CDR3 has 15 residues. Germline CDR1 is SGHTA and CDR2 is FQGNSA. This CDR3 reads CASSSRDRGNYGYTF. The CDR3 bases are TGTGCCAGCAGCTCCCGTGACAGGGGTAACTATGGCTACACCTTC. Filled out from reference TRBV7-2 and TRBJ1-2, the complete variable domain reads GAGVSQSPSNKVTEKGKDVELRCDPISGHTALYWYRQSLGQGLEFLIYFQGNSAPDKSGLPSDRFSAERTGGSVSTLTIQRTQQEDSAVYLCASSSRDRGNYGYTFGSGTRLTVV.

This clonotype was observed at least ten times. The chain links TRBV28 to TRBJ1-5; TRBD1 matches at 8 bases. V dropped 1 base and J dropped 5; count of bases not matched to a gene: 7. This CDR3 region has 16 residues. Germline CDR1 is MDHEN and CDR2 is SYDVKM. CDR3 residues: CASSLYGQGVDQPQHF. The CDR3 DNA sequence: TGTGCCAGCAGTTTATACGGACAGGGCGTCGATCAGCCCCAGCATTTT.

CDR3 DNA sequence: TGTGCCAGCAGCGCGGGGGACAGCTACTATGGCTACACCTTC. The encoded protein is CASSAGDSYYGYTF. The chain is built from TRBV5-6 and TRBJ1-2; 7 bases map to TRBD1. The CDR3 is 14 residues long. Germline CDR1 is SGHDT and CDR2 is YYEEEE. V lost 4 bases, J lost 3 bases, and 6 bases stayed unmatched.

This clonotype was detected many times. The rearrangement links TRBV12-3 or TRBV12-4 to TRBJ2-2, with TRBD1 as a possible D gene (5 bases). The CDR3 contains 14 residues. Between the trimmed V and J ends, which lost 6 bases and 7 bases, there was a span of 15 bases. The DNA for the CDR3 is TGTGCCAGCAGACGTCGGTTAGGACACGGGGAGCTGTTTTTT. Amino acids: CASRRRLGHGELFF.

This clonotype has at least ten counts. V is TRBV7-2 and J is TRBJ2-7, with TRBD1 matching 9 bases. The CDR3 spans 15 residues. Germline CDR1 and CDR2: SGHTA and FQGNSA. The junction had 7 bases not matched to a gene; V was cut back by 3 bases and J by 4 bases. CDR3: CASSFYGTGPYEQYF. The CDR3 nucleotides are TGTGCCAGCAGCTTTTACGGGACAGGGCCGTACGAGCAGTACTTC.

This clonotype was seen only a few times. The gene calls are TRBV29-1 and TRBJ2-2; TRBD2 aligns across 7 bases. V dropped 3 bases and J dropped 2; count of bases not matched to a gene: 3. The length of the CDR3 is 14 residues. Germline CDR1 and CDR2: SQVTM and ANQGSEA. CDR3 sequence reads: CSVEGGRNTGELFF. The CDR3 nucleotides are TGCAGCGTTGAGGGCGGGAGAAACACCGGGGAGCTGTTTTTT.

The rearrangement uses TRBV28 and TRBJ2-1, with 8 nucleotides matching TRBD2. J lost 7 bases, V lost 7 bases, and 9 bases had no gene match. The CDR3 extends over 14 amino acids. Per germline, CDR1 MDHEN and CDR2 SYDVKM. CDR3 bases: TGTGCCAGCATAACCGGGACTAGTATTAATGAGCAGTTCTTC. This translates into CASITGTSINEQFF.

V usage is TRBV24-1 and J usage is TRBJ1-1; D unresolved. Trimming stripped 5 bases from V and 6 bases from J, with 3 bases between. The CDR3 length is 10 residues. The germline V gene has CDR1 KGHDR and CDR2 SFDVKD. CDR3 residues: CATSAPEAFF. In DNA form, the CDR3 reads TGTGCCACCAGTGCGCCTGAAGCTTTCTTT.

This clonotype was detected ten times or more. V is TRBV12-3 or TRBV12-4 and J is TRBJ2-4; 7 bases are a match to TRBD2. The CDR3 is made up of 15 amino acids. V shed 1 base, J shed 5 bases, and the junction held 5 bases outside the gene matches. CDR3 residues: CASSLGWEGENIQYF. In nucleotides, the CDR3 is TGTGCCAGCAGTTTAGGATGGGAGGGCGAAAACATTCAGTACTTC.

This clonotype was seen just once. The chain has TRBV18 and TRBJ2-4; 11 bases are shared with TRBD1. The CDR3 contains 17 residues. Germline CDR1 reads KGHSH; CDR2 reads LQKENI. Germline trimming cut 0 bases from V and 3 bases from J; bases unmatched to any gene: 4. As DNA, the CDR3 is TGTGCCAGCTCACCACCTGGGACAGGGGGAGACAAAAACATTCAGTACTTC. Translation gives CASSPPGTGGDKNIQYF.

This clonotype was seen many times. J is TRBJ2-7 and V is TRBV6-2 or TRBV6-3; no clear D. The CDR3 consists of 17 residues. V was shortened by 0 bases and J by 0 bases, with 15 bases between the two germline ends. Germline CDR1 reads MNHEY; CDR2 reads SVGEGT. CDR3 nucleotides: TGTGCCAGCAGTTACTCGAACTCCGACGAGTTCTCCTACGAGCAGTACTTC. Protein product: CASSYSNSDEFSYEQYF.

This clonotype was detected ten times or more. V is TRBV7-2 and J is TRBJ1-1; D uncertain. The V end was cut by 3 bases, the J end by 1 base, with 12 bases between. The CDR3 has 15 residues. Germline V CDR1 and CDR2: SGHTA, FQGNSA. Written as DNA, the CDR3 is TGTGCCAGCAGCTTGGCGTGGGAGGAGAACACTGAAGCTTTCTTT. Encoded protein: CASSLAWEENTEAFF.

Of note for this clonotype: The junction does not match germline at one end; this may be a read error. This chain uses TRBV27 with TRBJ2-2; D is perhaps TRBD2 (6 bases). The germline V gene encodes CDR1 MNHEY and CDR2 SMNVEV (reference sequence). The CDR3 is made up of 14 amino acids. CDR3 protein: CASSLSTDTGGLFF. The CDR3, as DNA: TGTGCCAGCAGTTTATCGACGGACACCGGGGGGCTGTTTTTT.

This clonotype was observed at least ten times. The chain joins TRBV12-3 or TRBV12-4 to TRBJ2-7; no clear D gene. The CDR3 runs 14 residues. V lost 6 bases and J 3 bases, leaving 15 bases between the germline ends. The CDR3 nucleotides read TGTGCCAGCAGCCGTACTCGGCAGCACTACGAGCAGTACTTC. Translating gives CASSRTRQHYEQYF.

This clonotype has a count of ten or more. The chain recombines TRBV6-2 or TRBV6-3 with TRBJ2-7; no reliable D call. The ends were cut back, 4 bases at V and 0 bases at J, with 10 bases in the middle. This CDR3 is 14 amino acids long. Germline V lookup: CDR1 MNHEY, CDR2 SVGEGT. CDR3 protein: CASSLRRSSYEQYF. The CDR3 DNA follows: TGTGCCAGCAGTTTGAGGCGTAGCTCCTACGAGCAGTACTTC.

This chain connects TRBV4-1 to TRBJ1-4, with 9 bases fitting TRBD1. CDR1 and CDR2 from the germline V gene are MGHRA and YSYEKL. The CDR3 totals 14 residues. The trim removed 4 bases at V and 10 bases at J, leaving 7 bases unmatched. CDR3 in amino acids: CASSLGTGMAKLFF. The CDR3 DNA sequence: TGCGCCAGCAGCCTCGGGACAGGGATGGCAAAACTGTTTTTT.

This clonotype was counted between two and nine times. The genes are TRBV4-3 and TRBJ2-7, with TRBD1 as a possible D gene (5 bases). The CDR3 totals 16 residues. V was shortened by 0 bases and J by 0 bases, with 12 bases between the two germline ends. Germline V gene lookup returns CDR1 LGHNA and CDR2 YSLEER. The CDR3 nucleotides read TGCGCCAGCAGCCAAGATCCGTACAGGAGCTCCTACGAGCAGTACTTC. It is translated as CASSQDPYRSSYEQYF.

V and J are TRBV30 and TRBJ2-5; D possibly corresponds to TRBD1 (6 bases). Germline assignment: CDR1 GTSNPN and CDR2 SVGIG (reference sequence). V dropped 5 bases and J dropped 4 bases, with 14 bases sitting between them. The CDR3 totals 13 residues. CDR3 in amino acids: CAWDQGSGETQYF. The CDR3 DNA reads TGTGCCTGGGACCAGGGGTCCGGAGAGACCCAGTACTTC.

This chain links TRBV4-2 with TRBJ2-5; 11 bases match TRBD2. Germline V CDR1 and CDR2: LGHNA, YNFKEQ. Germline trimming cut 4 bases from V and 2 bases from J; bases unmatched to any gene: 9. The CDR3 consists of 17 residues. Here the CDR3 reads CASSPTGSGRAQETQYF. CDR3 bases: TGTGCCAGCAGCCCAACGGGTAGCGGGAGGGCTCAAGAGACCCAGTACTTC.

This chain joins TRBV13 and TRBJ1-1, with 9 bases fitting TRBD1. The J segment lost 2 bases and the V segment lost 4 bases, leaving 2 bases of the junction unmatched. CDR1 and CDR2 from the germline V gene are PRHDT and FYEKMQ (reference sequence). The CDR3 is 14 residues long. The CDR3 DNA is TGTGCCAGCAGCTGGACAGGGGTTAACACTGAAGCTTTCTTT. Translation gives CASSWTGVNTEAFF. Full variable domain (rest looked up from reference TRBV13 and TRBJ1-1): AAGVIQSPRHLIKEKRETATLKCYPIPRHDTVYWYQQGPGQDPQFLISFYEKMQSDKGSIPDRFSAQQFSDYHSELNMSSLELGDSALYFCASSWTGVNTEAFFGQGTRLTVV.

In its sample, this clonotype was seen a few times. The junction departs from germline at one end; a sequencing error may be responsible. The chain uses TRBV27 and TRBJ1-5, with 7 bases lining up with TRBD1. This CDR3 contains 16 residues. The V gene's germline CDR1 is MNHEY and CDR2 SMNVEV (reference sequence). The CDR3 loop reads CAGSPSPTGNNQPQHF. CDR3 sequence (DNA): TGTGCCGGCAGTCCGAGTCCGACAGGGAACAATCAGCCCCAGCATTTT.

The sample holds many counts of this clonotype. The rearrangement joins TRBV2 to TRBJ1-2; D remains ambiguous. V lost 2 bases and J 4 bases, leaving 8 bases between the germline ends. The CDR3 loop spans 13 amino acids. Germline CDR1 is SNHLY and CDR2 is FYNNEI. CDR3 coding DNA: TGTGCCAGCAGTGAACTAAGGCCCTATGGCTACACCTTC. Amino acids: CASSELRPYGYTF.

The chain uses TRBV25-1 and TRBJ2-1; D is possibly TRBD2 (5 bases). The CDR3 has 14 amino acids. Trimming stripped 3 bases from V and 3 bases from J, with 9 bases between. The germline CDR1 and CDR2 sequences are MGHDK and SYGVNS. The CDR3, as DNA: TGTGCCAGCAGTGACCCCGGGGACTACAATGAGCAGTTCTTC. Translated, it gives CASSDPGDYNEQFF.

This chain's CDR3 is CASSEYLGGPGAGELFF. In nucleotides, the CDR3 is TGTGCCAGCAGTGAATATTTGGGGGGCCCAGGGGCCGGGGAGCTGTTTTTT. The chain links TRBV25-1 to TRBJ2-2; the D call may be TRBD1 or TRBD2 (6 bases each). Per the germline V gene, CDR1 is MGHDK and CDR2 is SYGVNS. V was clipped by 0 bases and J by 6 bases, with 17 bases between them. The CDR3 runs to 17 residues.

This clonotype occurred many times. The rearrangement uses TRBV12-3 or TRBV12-4 and TRBJ2-5; D tentatively fits TRBD1 or TRBD2 (6 bases each). The CDR3 consists of 15 residues. V lost 6 bases and J 1 base, leaving 15 bases between the germline ends. CDR3 in amino acids: CASRRGAQAQETQYF. Here the CDR3 DNA reads TGTGCCAGCAGGAGGGGGGCGCAAGCCCAAGAGACCCAGTACTTC.